This passage covers 25 T cell receptor beta chains from one sample sequenced in a study of CD8 T cells in ankylosing spondylitis. Whole-study results and caveats: Made up of under 10 highly homologous variants, a TCR beta motif appeared characteristic of ankylosing spondylitis blood.

These receptors' antigens are unknown. TCRdb reanalysed the 5' RACE reads using MiXCR and keeps one entry per CDR3 protein. There are about 340,000 distinct CDR3 sequences in the sample; 7.5% to 9% occur only once, and more than 12% lies in the top ten. The sample taken for sequencing was blood, either unsorted or a sorted T cell fraction (not recorded which). Receptor source: a male donor with ankylosing spondylitis.

By share, this clonotype ranks as medium-sized. The chain links TRBV12-3 or TRBV12-4 to TRBJ1-2; a possible D gene is TRBD1 (6 bases). This CDR3 spans 14 amino acids. Trimming pared 5 bases from V and 4 bases from J, leaving 14 bases between. CDR3 nucleotides: TGTGCCAGCAGTCCTGGCACAGGGATCTATGGCTACACCTTC. Translated, it gives CASSPGTGIYGYTF.

The table lists this clonotype with a few counts. The chain has TRBV27 and TRBJ1-2; tentatively, D is TRBD1 (5 bases). This CDR3 is 13 amino acids long. The V gene lost 5 bases and the J gene lost 2 bases, with 9 bases spanning the gap. Germline lookup yields CDR1 MNHEY and CDR2 SMNVEV (reference sequence). CDR3 loop: CASSPGPNYGYTF. Here the CDR3 DNA reads TGTGCCAGCAGTCCGGGACCGAACTATGGCTACACCTTC.

This clonotype has ten or more counts. Here the CDR3 reads CSAIRTSGLPYEQYF. CDR3 DNA: TGCAGTGCTATCAGGACTAGCGGGCTCCCCTACGAGCAGTACTTC. The rearrangement links TRBV20-1 to TRBJ2-7; 11 bases align to TRBD2. Trimming removed 4 bases from V and 2 bases from J; junction bases left unmatched: 7. Germline CDR1 is DFQATT and CDR2 is SNEGSKA (reference sequence). The CDR3 covers 15 residues.

A word on this clonotype: Since no conserved phenylalanine or tryptophan closes the CDR3, a read error is the likely cause. The chain carries TRBV7-3 and TRBJ1-5; 7 positions agree with TRBD1. This CDR3 has 15 residues. Germline V CDR1 and CDR2: SGHTA, FQGTGA. Trimming took 5 bases from V and 5 from J; bases not matched to a gene: 9. This CDR3 reads CASSLTGARDQPQHL. The CDR3 nucleotides are TGTGCCAGCAGCCTCACAGGGGCCAGGGATCAGCCCCAGCATCTT.

This clonotype was recorded at least ten times. The V and J genes are TRBV24-1 and TRBJ2-1; 9 bases align to TRBD1. Germline values: CDR1 KGHDR, CDR2 SFDVKD. V dropped 5 bases and J dropped 1; count of bases not matched to a gene: 8. CDR3 length: 17 amino acids. The CDR3 reads CATSVQPGTGSYNEQFF. The CDR3 DNA is TGTGCCACCAGTGTTCAACCCGGGACAGGGTCCTACAATGAGCAGTTCTTC.

This clonotype was detected many times. The chain uses TRBV12-3 or TRBV12-4 and TRBJ2-5, with TRBD2 as a possible D gene (5 bases). With 3 bases removed from V and 6 bases from J, the gap between germline ends came to 11 bases. The CDR3 spans 13 residues. The CDR3 reads CASSLGSAKTQYF. DNA of the CDR3: TGTGCCAGCAGTTTGGGTAGCGCGAAGACCCAGTACTTC.

The chain combines TRBV6-6 with TRBJ2-2; D is possibly TRBD1 (5 bases). Trimming removed 5 bases at V and 5 bases at J, with 12 bases between. The germline gives CDR1 MNHNY, CDR2 SVGAGI (reference sequence). There are 14 residues in the CDR3. CDR3 in amino acids: CASSRLTGTGELFF. CDR3 sequence (DNA): TGTGCCAGCAGTCGACTCACAGGAACCGGGGAGCTGTTTTTT.

This clonotype was observed a few times. The chain links TRBV2 to TRBJ1-2, with D possibly matching TRBD1 (6 bases). V lost 5 bases, J lost 0 bases, and 10 bases lay in between. The CDR3 loop spans 14 amino acids. Germline loops: CDR1 SNHLY, CDR2 FYNNEI. CDR3 sequence: CASSFQGTNYGYTF. For the CDR3, the DNA is TGTGCCAGCAGTTTTCAGGGGACTAACTATGGCTACACCTTC.

This clonotype showed up just a few times. DNA for the CDR3: TGCGCCAGCAGCCAAGTACTAGCGATCCAAGAGACCCAGTACTTC. Protein: CASSQVLAIQETQYF. This chain joins TRBV4-3 and TRBJ2-5; 7 bases fit TRBD2. Germline CDR1 and CDR2: LGHNA and YSLEER. The CDR3 has 15 residues. V dropped 1 base and J dropped 1; count of bases not matched to a gene: 3.

J is TRBJ1-1 and V is TRBV7-2; D gene unclear. The germline V and J ends were trimmed by 2 bases and 6 bases, with 7 bases remaining between them. The CDR3 is 12 residues long. The germline CDR1 and CDR2 sequences are SGHTA and FQGNSA. CDR3 DNA: TGTGCCAGCAGCTTAAGGGCAGCTGAAGCTTTCTTT. Translation gives CASSLRAAEAFF.

This clonotype was seen a few times. The genes are TRBV12-3 or TRBV12-4 and TRBJ2-1; 8 nucleotides line up with TRBD1. The CDR3 loop spans 16 amino acids. With 2 bases clipped from V and 7 bases from J, the junction kept 10 bases outside the gene matches. The CDR3 loop is CASSLRLQGDENEQFF. The CDR3 bases are TGTGCCAGCAGTTTAAGGCTACAGGGGGACGAGAATGAGCAGTTCTTC.

In its sample, this clonotype was seen a few times. The rearrangement uses TRBV3-1 and TRBJ2-1; 11 nucleotides align to TRBD2. J gave up 5 bases and V 5 bases, and 5 bases lay outside the gene matches. The CDR3 length is 15 residues. The germline V gene has CDR1 LGHDT and CDR2 YNNKEL (reference sequence). As DNA, the CDR3 is TGTGCCAGCAGCACTAGCGGGAGTCTCGACAATGAGCAGTTCTTC. This gives the protein CASSTSGSLDNEQFF.

The CDR3 spells CSASGPRDGYTF. The CDR3 DNA sequence: TGCAGTGCTTCCGGGCCCCGGGATGGCTACACCTTC. The chain couples TRBV20-1 to TRBJ1-2; unclear D gene. Trimming took off 5 bases at V and 6 bases at J, with 13 bases between the two ends. The length of the CDR3 is 12 residues. Looked up from germline, CDR1 is DFQATT and CDR2 is SNEGSKA (reference sequence).

This chain uses TRBV5-1 with TRBJ2-3; the D is unclear. V was cut by 4 bases and J by 1 base, with 10 bases left in between. This CDR3 spans 14 amino acids. Germline-derived CDR1 and CDR2 are SGHRS and YFSETQ. DNA for the CDR3: TGCGCCAGCAGCCGCGTGAGCGGCACAGATACGCAGTATTTT. Its translation: CASSRVSGTDTQYF.

In its sample, this clonotype was seen a few times. This rearrangement joins TRBV19 to TRBJ2-7; no definite D call. Trimming left V 0 bases short and J 5 bases short, with 11 bases between. The CDR3 totals 14 residues. Germline V gene data show CDR1 as LNHDA and CDR2 as SQIVND (reference sequence). The CDR3 nucleotides read TGTGCCAGTAGTATAGATGGGGATTTTGACGAGCAGTACTTC. This codes for CASSIDGDFDEQYF. Looking up the rest from reference TRBV19 and TRBJ2-7 gives the full variable domain: DGGITQSPKYLFRKEGQNVTLSCEQNLNHDAMYWYRQDPGQGLRLIYYSQIVNDFQKGDIAEGYSVSREKKESFPLTVTSAQKNPTAFYLCASSIDGDFDEQYFGPGTRLTVT.

CDR3 in amino acids: CASSLFDRAYEQYF. The CDR3 DNA follows: TGTGCCAGCAGCTTGTTTGACAGGGCCTACGAGCAGTACTTC. V gene TRBV5-6 combines with J gene TRBJ2-7; 7 nucleotides line up with TRBD1. J gave up 2 bases and V 1 base, and 3 bases lay outside the gene matches. The length of the CDR3 is 14 residues. Germline V CDR1 and CDR2: SGHDT, YYEEEE.

V gene TRBV10-3 combines with J gene TRBJ2-3; 11 nucleotides align to TRBD2. The CDR3 extends over 14 amino acids. V gave up 8 bases and J gave up 3 bases; unmatched junction bases: 4. Looked up from germline, CDR1 is ENHRY and CDR2 is SYGVKD. CDR3 protein: CAISGTSGTDTQYF. CDR3 bases: TGTGCCATCTCCGGGACTAGCGGAACAGATACGCAGTATTTT.

This clonotype was detected ten times or more. The chain recombines TRBV4-1 with TRBJ2-1, with D perhaps matching TRBD2 (6 bases). Germline V gives CDR1 MGHRA, CDR2 YSYEKL. The CDR3 is 16 residues long. The V gene lost 5 bases and the J gene lost 0 bases, with 14 bases spanning the gap. In DNA, the CDR3 is TGCGCCAGCAGCGTAGGGGACTTTAGCTCCTACAATGAGCAGTTCTTC. Translation: CASSVGDFSSYNEQFF.

This chain uses TRBV5-1 with TRBJ2-7, with a weak D call TRBD2 (5 bases). Trimming left V 1 base short and J 3 bases short, with 14 bases between. The germline CDR1 and CDR2 sequences are SGHRS and YFSETQ. This CDR3 is 15 amino acids long. In nucleotides, the CDR3 is TGCGCCAGCAGCTTGAGCGAGGGTCCCGACTACGAGCAGTACTTC. Its protein is CASSLSEGPDYEQYF. Using reference TRBV5-1 and TRBJ2-7 for the parts outside the CDR3, the full variable domain is KAGVTQTPRYLIKTRGQQVTLSCSPISGHRSVSWYQQTPGQGLQFLFEYFSETQRNKGNFPGRFSGRQFSNSRSEMNVSTLELGDSALYLCASSLSEGPDYEQYFGPGTRLTVT.

This clonotype has more than one count but fewer than ten. The rearrangement links TRBV7-8 to TRBJ2-2; D ambiguous. V was cut by 2 bases and J by 6 bases, with 10 bases left in between. In germline, CDR1 is SGHVS, CDR2 FQNEAQ. The CDR3 sequence is 14 residues long. The CDR3 protein is CASSLRRLAGELFF. The CDR3 DNA follows: TGTGCCAGCAGCTTAAGGCGTCTCGCCGGGGAGCTGTTTTTT.

The rearrangement joins TRBV20-1 to TRBJ2-7; 10 positions match TRBD2. The CDR3 spans 15 residues. Germline CDR1 DFQATT, CDR2 SNEGSKA (reference sequence). J gave up 3 bases and V 0 bases, and 5 bases lay outside the gene matches. CDR3 region: CSARDFGLADYEQYF. The DNA of the CDR3 is TGCAGTGCTAGAGATTTTGGACTAGCGGACTACGAGCAGTACTTC.

In this sample, this clonotype turned up a few times. The CDR3 reads CASSQSVLNLHEQYF. The CDR3 coding sequence is TGTGCCAGCAGCCAATCGGTCCTAAACCTCCACGAGCAGTACTTC. The chain recombines TRBV7-8 with TRBJ2-7, with no clear D. The CDR3 extends over 15 amino acids. The germline CDR1 and CDR2 sequences are SGHVS and FQNEAQ. V dropped 5 bases and J dropped 5 bases, with 19 bases sitting between them.

The chain joins TRBV24-1 to TRBJ2-5, with TRBD2 matching 7 bases. V gave up 7 bases and J gave up 3 bases; unmatched junction bases: 7. Germline CDR1 and CDR2: KGHDR and SFDVKD. The CDR3 is made up of 14 amino acids. CDR3 coding DNA: TGTGCCACCAGCGCCGCGGGAGTCGAAGAGACCCAGTACTTC. It specifies CATSAAGVEETQYF.

In this sample, this clonotype turned up many times. The chain uses TRBV5-1 and TRBJ2-5; 10 bases fit TRBD1. Germline V gene sequence: CDR1 SGHRS, CDR2 YFSETQ. The V and J ends lost 0 bases and 5 bases, in that order; junction bases with no gene match: 7. The CDR3 has 16 residues. CDR3 in DNA: TGCGCCAGCAGCTTGGAAGGGACAGGGGTCTCGGAGACCCAGTACTTC. Residues: CASSLEGTGVSETQYF.

This clonotype was seen repeatedly, ten times or more. V is TRBV28 and J is TRBJ1-2; D is ambiguous. The CDR3 is 14 residues long. CDR1 is MDHEN and CDR2 is SYDVKM in the germline V gene. The V gene lost 7 bases and the J gene lost 8 bases, with 20 bases spanning the gap. The CDR3 DNA is TGTGCCAGCACCGCCGGAGAGAGGCCGCGAGGCTACACCTTC. Its translation: CASTAGERPRGYTF.